Following are 20 T cell receptor beta chains from one sample sequenced in a study of cytomegalovirus exposure and HLA in healthy donors. Amplification used 60 Vbeta primers and 13 Jbeta primers. TCRdb keeps only in-frame clones here, not all; method: immunoSEQ multiplex PCR. The table records some 150,000 clones, approximately 78% of them present only once. Sequencing was carried out using PBMCs. Source of these receptors: a woman under 30 in good health and CMV-seronegative.

This clone has a single count. The CDR3 region has the DNA TGTGCCACCAGCAGAGACCTACTAGCGGGAGCGGCCGGGGAGCTGTTTTTT. This sequence encodes CATSRDLLAGAAGELFF. The chain is built from TRBV15 and TRBJ2-2, with 11 nucleotides matching TRBD2. V trimming: 0 bases; J trimming: 6 bases; junction bases outside the gene matches: 6. The germline V gene has CDR1 LNHNV and CDR2 YYDKDF (reference sequence). This CDR3 contains 17 residues.

This clone was picked up a small number of times. The genes are TRBV6-1 and TRBJ1-5; 8 nucleotides align to TRBD1. The CDR3 runs 13 residues. CDR1 is MNHNS and CDR2 is SASEGT in the germline V gene. The V segment lost 10 bases and the J segment 7 bases; nucleotides outside the gene matches: 9. CDR3 sequence (DNA): TGTGCCACCACTACCGACAGGGGCCAGCCCCAGCATTTT. Translating gives CATTTDRGQPQHF.

This chain connects TRBV5-6 to TRBJ2-3, with TRBD2 matching over 7 bases. Germline lookup yields CDR1 SGHDT and CDR2 YYEEEE. V lost 0 bases, J lost 4 bases, and 11 bases stayed unmatched. The CDR3 is 17 residues long. CDR3 amino acids: CASSLGFEGGRADTQYF. CDR3 sequence (DNA): TGTGCCAGCAGCTTGGGGTTCGAGGGAGGGCGGGCAGATACGCAGTATTTT.

This clone came up a few times. The chain has TRBV15 and TRBJ2-5, with D possibly being TRBD2 (5 bases). Germline CDR1 is LNHNV and CDR2 is YYDKDF (reference sequence). The CDR3 runs to 14 residues. V lost 0 bases and J 7 bases, leaving 12 bases between the germline ends. For the CDR3, the DNA is TGTGCCACCAGCAGAGATGAGGGCCTCGGGACCCAGTACTTC. This gives the protein CATSRDEGLGTQYF.

Regarding this clone: At one end, the junction sequence differs from germline, possibly due to a read error. The CDR3 coding sequence is TGCGCCGGGAGTGGACAGTCGTTATCTGGGCCCAACGTCCTGACTTTC. This translates into CAGSGQSLSGPNVLTF. The chain uses TRBV10-1 and TRBJ2-6; TRBD1 is a possible D gene (6 bases). Per the germline V gene, CDR1 is WNHNN and CDR2 is SYGVQD (reference sequence). The CDR3 is 16 residues long.

V usage is TRBV19 and J usage is TRBJ2-7; 7 positions match TRBD2. With V trimmed by 8 bases and J by 0 bases, 7 bases remained unmatched. Germline V lookup: CDR1 LNHDA, CDR2 SQIVND (reference sequence). This CDR3 region has 14 residues. CDR3 sequence reads: CASALAAFSYEQYF. In DNA form, the CDR3 reads TGTGCCAGTGCCCTAGCGGCCTTCTCCTACGAGCAGTACTTC.

The gene calls are TRBV7-8 and TRBJ2-7, with 7 bases matching TRBD2. From germline, CDR1 is SGHVS and CDR2 FQNEAQ. The V and J ends lost 2 bases and 0 bases, in that order; junction bases with no gene match: 7. CDR3 length: 16 residues. CDR3 in DNA: TGTGCCAGCAGCTTAAACACCGGGACTAACTCCTACGAGCAGTACTTC. Translated, it gives CASSLNTGTNSYEQYF.

The chain employs TRBV19 and TRBJ2-2; weak D call: TRBD2 (5 bases). Per the germline V gene, CDR1 is LNHDA and CDR2 is SQIVND (reference sequence). CDR3 size: 17 residues. Deletions cut 1 base from V and 0 bases from J, with 12 bases between. Here the CDR3 DNA reads TGTGCCAGTAGTATAGGGACTCTCGTCCCGAACACCGGGGAGCTGTTTTTT. Translating gives CASSIGTLVPNTGELFF. Looking up the rest from reference TRBV19 and TRBJ2-2 gives the full variable domain: DGGITQSPKYLFRKEGQNVTLSCEQNLNHDAMYWYRQDPGQGLRLIYYSQIVNDFQKGDIAEGYSVSREKKESFPLTVTSAQKNPTAFYLCASSIGTLVPNTGELFFGEGSRLTVL.

This clone was observed once. This chain joins TRBV5-7 and TRBJ2-7, with 9 positions matching TRBD1. TRBV5-7 is an ORF; its function is uncertain. With 6 bases clipped from V and 1 base from J, the junction kept 14 bases outside the gene matches. This CDR3 has 17 amino acids. The CDR3 is CASTRDRAYGGSYEQYF. In DNA, the CDR3 is TGTGCCAGCACCCGGGACAGGGCGTATGGAGGTTCCTACGAGCAGTACTTC.

The chain links TRBV9 to TRBJ2-2, with D possibly matching TRBD2 (6 bases). V lost 5 bases and J 5 bases, leaving 13 bases between the germline ends. The CDR3 loop spans 14 amino acids. The germline V gene has CDR1 SGDLS and CDR2 YYNGEE. DNA of the CDR3: TGTGCCAGCAGGCGGGACTCGACTACCGGGGAGCTGTTTTTT. Amino acid sequence: CASRRDSTTGELFF.

The chain links TRBV30 to TRBJ2-3; 8 positions agree with TRBD2. The V segment lost 0 bases and the J segment 4 bases; nucleotides outside the gene matches: 6. Germline CDR1 is GTSNPN and CDR2 is SVGIG (reference sequence). This CDR3 has 15 amino acids. In nucleotides, the CDR3 is TGTGCCTGGAGTGTACGACTAGCGAAGTCAGATACGCAGTATTTT. It codes for CAWSVRLAKSDTQYF. Full variable domain (rest looked up from reference TRBV30 and TRBJ2-3): SQTIHQWPATLVQPVGSPLSLECTVEGTSNPNLYWYRQAAGRGLQLLFYSVGIGQISSEVPQNLSASRPQDRQFILSSKKLLLSDSGFYLCAWSVRLAKSDTQYFGPGTRLTVL.

The V gene is TRBV11-3, the J gene TRBJ2-1; D remains ambiguous. This CDR3 comprises 15 residues. Trimming pared 5 bases from V and 0 bases from J, leaving 11 bases between. Looked up from germline, CDR1 is SGHNT and CDR2 is YENEEA. CDR3 bases: TGTGCCAGCAGCCCGTTCACTGCCTCCTACAATGAGCAGTTCTTC. Translating it yields CASSPFTASYNEQFF.

This clone was counted a single time. The chain links TRBV5-4 to TRBJ2-1, with TRBD2 as a possible D gene (5 bases). CDR3 size: 15 residues. Germline CDR1 reads SGHNT; CDR2 reads YYREEE (reference sequence). Trimming removed 0 bases at V and 5 bases at J, with 12 bases between. The CDR3 nucleotides read TGTGCCAGCAGCTTGGACGGGAAGGGAGACAATGAGCAGTTCTTC. Translated, it gives CASSLDGKGDNEQFF.

The chain links TRBV25-1 to TRBJ2-1, with D perhaps TRBD2 (6 bases). In germline, CDR1 is MGHDK, CDR2 SYGVNS. CDR3 size: 12 residues. Trimming pared 2 bases from V and 7 bases from J, leaving 6 bases between. DNA for the CDR3: TGTGCCAGCAGTGAAGGGACTAATGAGCAGTTCTTC. It translates to CASSEGTNEQFF.

The table lists this clone with a few counts. The rearrangement uses TRBV7-9 and TRBJ2-7; the D gene is possibly TRBD2 (7 bases). V shed 5 bases and J shed 5 bases, with 22 bases lying between them. Germline V gene sequence: CDR1 SEHNR, CDR2 FQNEAQ (reference sequence). The CDR3 totals 16 residues. The CDR3: CASSLAYGGGSNEQYF. CDR3 DNA sequence: TGTGCCAGCAGCCTCGCGTATGGGGGCGGGAGCAACGAGCAGTACTTC.

This clone was counted a single time. This chain joins TRBV19 and TRBJ2-2; TRBD2 aligns across 8 bases. The J segment lost 7 bases and the V segment lost 6 bases, leaving 4 bases of the junction unmatched. The CDR3 has 13 residues. Per the germline V gene, CDR1 is LNHDA and CDR2 is SQIVND (reference sequence). As DNA, the CDR3 is TGTGCCAGTAGATTTGCGGGAGGCGGGGAGCTGTTTTTT. Its translation is CASRFAGGGELFF.

In its sample, this clone was seen once. The CDR3 coding sequence is TGTGCCACCAGCAGAGGCGGGAACAATGAGCAGTTCTTC. This gives the protein CATSRGGNNEQFF. The chain couples TRBV15 to TRBJ2-1, with a weak D call TRBD2 (6 bases). This CDR3 has 13 amino acids. The V gene's germline CDR1 is LNHNV and CDR2 YYDKDF (reference sequence). Trimming took off 1 base at V and 5 bases at J, with 6 bases between the two ends.

This chain joins TRBV28 and TRBJ1-2; possibly TRBD1 for D (5 bases). Germline values: CDR1 MDHEN, CDR2 SYDVKM. V was pared by 6 bases and J by 4 bases, with 15 bases between. CDR3 length: 14 amino acids. The CDR3: CASRGRQPGYGYTF. CDR3 nucleotides: TGTGCCAGCAGAGGTCGACAGCCTGGCTATGGCTACACCTTC.

The CDR3 nucleotides read TGTGCCAGCAGGACGGAACGAAGGGACAAGGGCTCCTACGAGCAGTACTTC. This translates into CASRTERRDKGSYEQYF. The chain combines TRBV28 with TRBJ2-7; D might be TRBD1 (6 bases). Germline assignment: CDR1 MDHEN and CDR2 SYDVKM. V shed 6 bases and J shed 0 bases, with 21 bases lying between them. The CDR3 consists of 17 residues. Full variable domain (outside the CDR3, taken from reference TRBV28 and TRBJ2-7): DVKVTQSSRYLVKRTGEKVFLECVQDMDHENMFWYRQDPGLGLRLIYFSYDVKMKEKGDIPEGYSVSREKKERFSLILESASTNQTSMYLCASRTERRDKGSYEQYFGPGTRLTVT.

A single count supports this clone. The chain uses TRBV10-3 and TRBJ2-3; 9 bases match TRBD2. Germline values: CDR1 ENHRY, CDR2 SYGVKD. This CDR3 spans 17 amino acids. V lost 0 bases, J lost 2 bases, and 6 bases stayed unmatched. CDR3 bases: TGTGCCATCAGTGAGTCGGTCCTAGCGGGAATCACAGATACGCAGTATTTT. Residues: CAISESVLAGITDTQYF.